Sequencing of this TCR beta chain was carried out in a study of T cell responses to AZD1222 COVID-19 vaccine. As for the study in general: Second-dose timings of about 4 or about 12 weeks were pooled.

As concerns this clone: What it recognizes is unknown.

Only in-frame clones appear in the TCRdb table, and some are missing; sequencing was by immunoSEQ multiplex PCR. The data show 45,000 to 55,000 clones, around 80% seen once. Findings and caveats of the study: Seropositive at baseline were only a handful of AZD1222 recipients. Repertoires were obtained solely post-peak T cell response. Compared with day 0, the breadth and depth of the Spike-specific TCR repertoire rose significantly after two doses of AZD1222.

The clonotype was recovered from an adult in good health. The input for sequencing was peripheral blood, taken on day 0 of AZD1222 vaccination.

DNA for the CDR3: TGCGCCAGCAGCCAAGTTGACGCAGGGTCCTATGGCTACACCTTC. Residues: CASSQVDAGSYGYTF. This sequence joins TRBV4-3 and TRBJ1-2, with D tentatively TRBD1 (5 bases). V was pared by 1 base and J by 4 bases, with 13 bases between. Germline lookup yields CDR1 LGHNA and CDR2 YSLEER. The CDR3 runs 15 residues.